The rows below give T cell receptor beta chains drawn from one sample of a study of molecular identifiers for immune sequencing clone quantification. In TCRdb, the PCR reads were re-called with MiXCR into one record per CDR3 protein. This table has more than 250,000 distinct CDR3 sequences, roughly 23% appearing once. The source material was naive CD8+ T cells from blood, with Jurkat cell RNA spiked in. The origin of the receptors is a human donor in good health. Some libraries in this study had Jurkat cell RNA spiked in. CDR3s include the opening cysteine and the closing phenylalanine or tryptophan. Each record gives: D gene, V gene, J gene, clone size, CDR3 protein, CDR3 DNA. The D gene is left open where the match is weak. Some rows mark clone size as missing; the rest say once, few, many or name a class of expanded clone.

D: TRBD1
V: TRBV4-3
J: TRBJ2-1
size: .
CDR3: CASSPYRTGNNEQFF
DNA: TGCGCCAGCAGCCCTTACAGGACAGGGAATAATGAGCAGTTCTTC

D: .
V: TRBV27
J: TRBJ2-5
size: few
CDR3: CASSLRGAGETQYF
DNA: TGTGCCAGCAGTTTACGGGGGGCGGGCGAGACCCAGTACTTC

D: .
V: TRBV9
J: TRBJ2-1
size: many
CDR3: CASRGGATEQFF
DNA: TGTGCCAGCAGGGGGGGGGCCACTGAGCAGTTCTTC

D: .
V: TRBV10-3
J: TRBJ1-5
size: .
CDR3: CAISETDSGHQPQHF
DNA: TGTGCCATCAGTGAGACGGACAGTGGGCATCAGCCCCAGCATTTT

D: TRBD2
V: TRBV28
J: TRBJ2-3
size: many
CDR3: CASSLRLAGRIGGQYF
DNA: TGTGCCAGCAGTTTGCGACTAGCGGGACGCATCGGGGGGCAGTATTTT

D: .
V: TRBV11-2
J: TRBJ2-2
size: few
CDR3: CASSNAQLNTGELFF
DNA: TGTGCCAGCAGCAATGCACAGTTGAACACCGGGGAGCTGTTTTTT

D: .
V: TRBV28
J: TRBJ1-1
size: many
CDR3: CASSFPLTGLNSLAAEAFF
DNA: TGTGCCAGCAGTTTCCCCTTGACAGGTCTTAATAGTTTGGCCGCTGAAGCTTTCTTT

D: TRBD1
V: TRBV6-2/TRBV6-3
J: TRBJ2-5
size: .
CDR3: CASSYLGQQSYDQYF
DNA: TGTGCCAGCAGTTACTTGGGACAGCAATCCTACGACCAGTACTTC

D: .
V: TRBV19
J: TRBJ1-3
size: few
CDR3: CASTWTSSSGNTIYF
DNA: TGTGCCAGTACTTGGACAAGCTCCTCTGGAAACACCATATATTTT

D: TRBD1
V: TRBV7-6
J: TRBJ1-4
size: many
CDR3: CASSRDRGDEKLFF
DNA: TGTGCCAGCAGCCGCGACAGGGGCGATGAAAAACTGTTTTTT

D: TRBD2
V: TRBV9
J: TRBJ2-3
size: many
CDR3: CASSVELGLAGAISTDTQYF
DNA: TGTGCCAGCAGCGTAGAGCTCGGACTAGCGGGGGCCATTAGCACAGATACGCAGTATTTT

D: .
V: TRBV2
J: TRBJ2-2
size: many
CDR3: CASSGKSHTGELFF
DNA: TGTGCCAGCAGCGGGAAGTCTCACACCGGGGAGCTGTTTTTT

D: .
V: TRBV10-2
J: TRBJ2-6
size: .
CDR3: CASSDPYGKARSGANVLTF
DNA: TGCGCCAGCAGTGATCCTTACGGAAAGGCCCGATCTGGGGCCAACGTCCTGACTTTC

D: TRBD2
V: TRBV7-2
J: TRBJ2-3
size: many
CDR3: CASSLVSGGGADTQYF
DNA: TGTGCCAGCAGCTTAGTCTCGGGCGGGGGTGCAGATACGCAGTATTTT

D: .
V: TRBV13
J: TRBJ2-1
size: .
CDR3: CASSLKGVAYNEQFF
DNA: TGTGCCAGCAGCTTAAAGGGCGTTGCCTACAATGAGCAGTTCTTC

D: .
V: TRBV5-4
J: TRBJ1-1
size: many
CDR3: CASSQIQGNAEAFF
DNA: TGTGCCAGCAGCCAGATTCAGGGCAACGCTGAAGCTTTCTTT

D: .
V: TRBV7-9
J: TRBJ2-3
size: many
CDR3: CASSQIHTDTQYF
DNA: TGTGCCAGCAGCCAAATCCACACAGATACGCAGTATTTT

D: TRBD1
V: TRBV7-8
J: TRBJ2-3
size: many
CDR3: CASSPDRVATDTQYF
DNA: TGTGCCAGCAGCCCAGACAGGGTTGCCACAGATACGCAGTATTTT

D: .
V: TRBV29-1
J: TRBJ2-2
size: many
CDR3: CSVEGQNTGELFF
DNA: TGCAGCGTTGAAGGCCAAAACACCGGGGAGCTGTTTTTT

D: TRBD1
V: TRBV5-6
J: TRBJ1-1
size: many
CDR3: CASSLEGQMNTEAFF
DNA: TGTGCCAGCAGCTTGGAGGGACAGATGAACACTGAAGCTTTCTTT